Shown below are 10 T cell receptor beta chains from a single sample sequenced in a study of T cells in Graves' hyperthyroidism and ophthalmopathy. There were TCR beta CDR3 regions amplified from RNA transcripts. Researchers ran a first-round RT-PCR on the TCR CDR3 using the HTBI primer set. TCRdb itself ran the multiplex PCR reads through MiXCR, one entry per CDR3 protein. The table includes hundreds of thousands of distinct CDR3 sequences, over 35% detected once. Material: blood. Receptors were obtained from a man aged 18 to 29 with Graves' hyperthyroidism.

This clonotype was seen only a few times. The chain carries TRBV5-1 and TRBJ2-5; D is tentatively TRBD1 or TRBD2 (5 bases each). The CDR3 covers 16 residues. Per the germline V gene, CDR1 is SGHRS and CDR2 is YFSETQ. Trimming took off 1 base at V and 0 bases at J, with 13 bases between the two ends. The CDR3: CASSLSGTHYQETQYF. CDR3 in DNA: TGCGCCAGCAGCTTGTCCGGGACGCACTACCAAGAGACCCAGTACTTC.

This clonotype was picked up a small number of times. In DNA form, the CDR3 reads TGTGCCAGCAGCCCCACTGACGTACGTGAGACCCAGTACTTC. This encodes CASSPTDVRETQYF. The rearrangement links TRBV7-2 to TRBJ2-5; D is ambiguous. The germline gives CDR1 SGHTA, CDR2 FQGNSA. Deletions cut 5 bases from V and 5 bases from J, with 15 bases between. The CDR3 is 14 residues long.

As for this clonotype: This may come from a read error, since a much larger clone is one base off. The chain carries TRBV5-5 and TRBJ1-2, with 7 bases identical to TRBD1. CDR3 length equals 14 residues. Germline values: CDR1 SGHKS, CDR2 YYEKEE (reference sequence). The CDR3, as DNA: TGTGCCAGCAGCTTGACAGGGGAGGACTATGACTACACCTTC. Its protein product is CASSLTGEDYDYTF.

V gene TRBV19 combines with J gene TRBJ1-1; D call uncertain. The length of the CDR3 is 10 residues. The germline V gene has CDR1 LNHDA and CDR2 SQIVND (reference sequence). In DNA form, the CDR3 reads TGTAAGGGTAAGAACACTGAAGCTTTCTTT. Translating gives CKGKNTEAFF. The variable domain in full, completed from reference TRBV19 and TRBJ1-1, reads DGGITQSPKYLFRKEGQNVTLSCEQNLNHDAMYWYRQDPGQGLRLIYYSQIVNDFQKGDIAEGYSVSREKKESFPLTVTSAQKNPTAFYLCKGKNTEAFFGQGTRLTVV.

This clonotype showed up many times. V is TRBV7-8 and J is TRBJ1-5; D is unresolved. CDR1 is SGHVS, CDR2 FQNEAQ, per germline. Trimming took 4 bases from V and 3 from J, leaving 10 bases between them. The CDR3 spans 14 residues. CDR3 DNA sequence: TGTGCCAGCAGCTCGGACGGAATCAATCAGCCCCAGCATTTT. It translates to CASSSDGINQPQHF.

The chain is built from TRBV7-8 and TRBJ2-7; possibly TRBD1 for D (5 bases). V gave up 6 bases and J gave up 4 bases, with 19 bases separating them. Germline assignment: CDR1 SGHVS and CDR2 FQNEAQ. There are 15 residues in the CDR3. Written as DNA, the CDR3 is TGTGCCAGCAGTCATCTGACAGACCCCGGGTACGAGCAGTACTTC. The encoded protein is CASSHLTDPGYEQYF.

This clonotype appeared a few times. The rearrangement links TRBV13 to TRBJ2-2; D ambiguous. This CDR3 is built from 16 residues. Trimming stripped 5 bases from V and 5 bases from J, with 18 bases between. The germline V gene has CDR1 PRHDT and CDR2 FYEKMQ (reference sequence). The chain's CDR3 is CASSAPGGGPTGELFF. CDR3 bases: TGTGCCAGCAGCGCCCCCGGCGGCGGCCCGACCGGGGAGCTGTTTTTT.

This clonotype was observed at least ten times. V is TRBV24-1 and J is TRBJ1-2, with D perhaps matching TRBD1 (5 bases). Per germline, CDR1 KGHDR and CDR2 SFDVKD. Deletions cut 3 bases from V and 9 bases from J, with 7 bases between. The CDR3 extends over 11 amino acids. Written as DNA, the CDR3 is TGTGCCACCAGTGATGGGGGACGCTACACCTTC. Translation: CATSDGGRYTF.

The chain is built from TRBV25-1 and TRBJ1-3, with 7 nucleotides matching TRBD1. This CDR3 is 15 amino acids long. CDR1 is MGHDK, CDR2 SYGVNS, per germline. J gave up 0 bases and V 6 bases, and 5 bases lay outside the gene matches. The CDR3 loop reads CASRTDRFSGNTIYF. The CDR3 DNA reads TGTGCCAGCAGGACGGACAGGTTCTCTGGAAACACCATATATTTT.

This clonotype was counted a few times. The CDR3 DNA is TGTGCCAGCAGCCCCCAAAACTCCTACGAGCAGTACTTC. This sequence encodes CASSPQNSYEQYF. The genes are TRBV13 and TRBJ2-7, with unresolved D. With 5 bases removed from V and 0 bases from J, the gap between germline ends came to 8 bases. From germline, CDR1 is PRHDT and CDR2 FYEKMQ (reference sequence). CDR3 length equals 13 residues.